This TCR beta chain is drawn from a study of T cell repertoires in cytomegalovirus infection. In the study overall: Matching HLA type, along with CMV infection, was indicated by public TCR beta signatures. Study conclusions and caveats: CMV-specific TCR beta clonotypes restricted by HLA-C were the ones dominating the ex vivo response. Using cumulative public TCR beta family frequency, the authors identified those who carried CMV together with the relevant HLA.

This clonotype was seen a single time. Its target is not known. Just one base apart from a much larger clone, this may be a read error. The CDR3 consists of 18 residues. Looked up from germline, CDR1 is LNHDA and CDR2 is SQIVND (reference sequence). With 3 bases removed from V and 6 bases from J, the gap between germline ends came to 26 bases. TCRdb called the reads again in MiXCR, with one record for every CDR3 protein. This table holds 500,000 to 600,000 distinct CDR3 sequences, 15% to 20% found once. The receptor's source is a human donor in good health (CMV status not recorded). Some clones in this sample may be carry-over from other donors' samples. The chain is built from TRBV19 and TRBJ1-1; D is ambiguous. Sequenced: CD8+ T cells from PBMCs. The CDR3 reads CASSIAFKELPIDAEAFF. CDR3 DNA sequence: TGTGCCAGTAGTATTGCGTTCAAGGAGCTACCTATCGACGCTGAAGCTTTCTTT.